The text below deals with one T cell receptor beta chain. This entry is derived from a study of blood T cell repertoires in COVID-19. The method was immunoSEQ multiplex PCR; TCRdb's version includes in-frame clones alone and lacks a portion of them. The sample yields roughly 100,000 clones, roughly nine tenths seen once. Germline CDR1 reads PRHDT; CDR2 reads FYEKMQ (reference sequence). The CDR3 loop spans 14 amino acids. V was clipped by 4 bases and J by 7 bases; unmatched bases: 9. The rearrangement uses TRBV13 and TRBJ2-7; 8 nucleotides match TRBD2. The clonotype was recovered from a man aged 50 to 60 with active COVID-19. Sequenced input: peripheral blood. The CDR3 DNA sequence: TGTGCCAGCAGCTGGCCGGGGGGGCCCCGAGAGCAGTACTTC. Protein product: CASSWPGGPREQYF.